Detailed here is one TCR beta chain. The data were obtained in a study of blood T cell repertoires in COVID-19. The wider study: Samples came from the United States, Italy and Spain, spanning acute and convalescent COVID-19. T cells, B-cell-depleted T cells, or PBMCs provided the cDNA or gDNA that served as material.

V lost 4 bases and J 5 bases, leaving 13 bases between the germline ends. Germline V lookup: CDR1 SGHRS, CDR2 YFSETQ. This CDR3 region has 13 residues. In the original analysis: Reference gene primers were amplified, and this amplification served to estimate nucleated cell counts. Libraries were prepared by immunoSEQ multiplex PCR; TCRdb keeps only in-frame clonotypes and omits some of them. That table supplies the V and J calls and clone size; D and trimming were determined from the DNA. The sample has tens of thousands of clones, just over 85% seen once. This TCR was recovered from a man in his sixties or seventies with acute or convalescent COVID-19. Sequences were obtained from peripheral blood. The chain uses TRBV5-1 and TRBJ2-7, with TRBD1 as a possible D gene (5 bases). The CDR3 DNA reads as TGCGCCAGCAGCCGGCAGGGTCTCGACGAGCAGTACTTC. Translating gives CASSRQGLDEQYF.